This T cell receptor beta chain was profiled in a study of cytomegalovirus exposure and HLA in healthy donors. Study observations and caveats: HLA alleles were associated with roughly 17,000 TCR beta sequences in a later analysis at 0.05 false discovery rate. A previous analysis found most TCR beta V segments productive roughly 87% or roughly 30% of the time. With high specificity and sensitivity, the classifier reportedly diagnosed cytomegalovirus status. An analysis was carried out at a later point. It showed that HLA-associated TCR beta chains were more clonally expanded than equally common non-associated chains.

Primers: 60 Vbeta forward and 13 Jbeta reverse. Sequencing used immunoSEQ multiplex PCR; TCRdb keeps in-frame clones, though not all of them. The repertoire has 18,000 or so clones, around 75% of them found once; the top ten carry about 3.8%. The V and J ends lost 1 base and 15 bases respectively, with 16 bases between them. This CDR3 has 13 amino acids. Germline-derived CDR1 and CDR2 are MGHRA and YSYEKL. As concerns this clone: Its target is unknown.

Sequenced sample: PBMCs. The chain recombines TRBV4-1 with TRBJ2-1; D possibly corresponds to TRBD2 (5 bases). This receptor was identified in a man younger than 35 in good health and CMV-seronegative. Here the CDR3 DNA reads TGCGCCAGCAGCCAAGTATTGCGCGGGCGCTCGTTCTTC. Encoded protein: CASSQVLRGRSFF.